This TCR beta chain was documented in a study of cytomegalovirus exposure and HLA in healthy donors. 13 Jbeta primers and 60 Vbeta primers were used for the PCR. TCRdb's table, derived via immunoSEQ multiplex PCR, lists solely in-frame clones and lacks some. The sample carries about 57,000 clones, roughly 75% recorded once. CDR1 and CDR2 (germline): SGHTS, YDEGEE. This CDR3 region has 14 residues. Trimming pared 0 bases from V and 0 bases from J, leaving 7 bases between. This sequence was found in a man under 40 in good health and CMV-seropositive. This chain links TRBV5-8 with TRBJ2-7; TRBD2 is a possible D gene (6 bases). Material for sequencing was PBMCs. CDR3 DNA: TGTGCCAGCAGCTTGGAGGGACTCTCCTACGAGCAGTACTTC. This encodes CASSLEGLSYEQYF.